A selection of T cell receptor beta chains follows, all from one sample in a study of blood T cell repertoires in COVID-19. Sequencing used immunoSEQ multiplex PCR; TCRdb keeps in-frame clones, though not all of them. The data show around 300,000 clones, nearly 90% seen once. Sequenced sample: PBMCs or T cells enriched from blood (not recorded which). These TCRs come from a woman younger than 45 who had recovered from COVID-19. Both conserved end residues are part of each CDR3. Each record gives: V gene, D gene, J gene, CDR3 length, clone size, CDR3 protein, CDR3 DNA. The D gene is left open where the match is weak. Clone size appears in some rows only: once, few, many, or a class for an expanded clone.

TRBV5-1	TRBD1	TRBJ2-2	20	-	CASSPGTGARGSDGTGELFF	TGCGCCAGCAGCCCCGGGACAGGGGCCCGGGGGTCCGACGGCACCGGGGAGCTGTTTTTT
TRBV5-1	TRBD1	TRBJ1-1	16	-	CASSSTGGAWNTEAFF	TGCGCCAGCAGCTCTACAGGGGGCGCTTGGAACACTGAAGCTTTCTTT
TRBV7-8	TRBD1	TRBJ2-5	16	-	CASSLAAPGGRETQYF	TGTGCCAGCAGCTTAGCTGCGCCAGGGGGACGAGAGACCCAGTACTTC
TRBV7-3	-	TRBJ2-3	15	-	CASSLTGGRTDTQYF	TGTGCCAGCAGCTTAACGGGGGGGCGCACAGATACGCAGTATTTT
TRBV19	TRBD2	TRBJ2-1	18	-	CASSIKRKLAGEKGEQFF	TGTGCCAGTAGTATAAAGAGAAAACTAGCGGGAGAAAAGGGTGAGCAGTTCTTC
TRBV2	-	TRBJ2-7	14	-	CASKPRRDLYEQYF	TGTGCCAGCAAACCGAGGAGGGATCTCTACGAGCAGTACTTC
TRBV3-1/TRBV3-2	TRBD1	TRBJ2-7	16	-	CASSQSLGTGLYEQYF	TGTGCCAGCAGCCAGTCCCTAGGGACAGGGCTTTACGAGCAGTACTTC
TRBV10-3	-	TRBJ1-2	13	-	CAISDRERYGYTF	TGTGCCATCAGTGACAGGGAACGCTATGGCTACACCTTC
TRBV10-3	-	TRBJ2-1	17	-	CAIRTTTGQTRNNEQFF	TGTGCCATCAGAACAACTACAGGGCAAACCCGTAACAATGAGCAGTTCTTC
TRBV4-1	TRBD1	TRBJ2-3	16	-	CASSSYMGQYTDTQYF	TGCGCCAGCAGCTCCTACATGGGACAGTACACAGATACGCAGTATTTT
TRBV27	TRBD2	TRBJ2-3	16	-	CASRSGRGVGVDTQYF	TGTGCCAGCCGCTCTGGCCGGGGGGTTGGGGTTGATACGCAGTATTTT
TRBV10-1	-	TRBJ2-4	16	-	CASSEAGRGAKNIQYF	TGCGCCAGCAGTGAGGCCGGAAGAGGAGCCAAAAACATTCAGTACTTC
TRBV19	-	TRBJ1-4	14	-	CATSSSGSNEKLFF	TGTGCTACCAGTTCGTCGGGGTCAAATGAAAAACTGTTTTTT
TRBV19	TRBD1	TRBJ1-2	16	-	CASSVRDRGPYYGYTF	TGTGCCAGTAGTGTCCGGGACAGGGGCCCCTACTATGGCTACACCTTC
TRBV29-1	-	TRBJ1-4	14	-	CSVGGPGDREKLFF	TGCAGCGTTGGAGGCCCAGGGGATCGTGAAAAACTGTTTTTT
TRBV5-1	TRBD1	TRBJ1-3	16	-	CASSLNLGQGGNTIYF	TGCGCCAGCAGCTTGAATTTGGGACAGGGTGGAAACACCATATATTTT
TRBV7-9	TRBD1	TRBJ1-2	18	-	CASSLGKGQGAPNYGYTF	TGTGCCAGCAGCTTAGGAAAGGGACAGGGAGCCCCTAACTATGGCTACACCTTC
TRBV7-9	TRBD2	TRBJ2-3	15	-	CAIPASGSVTDTQYF	TGTGCCATCCCAGCTAGCGGGAGCGTCACAGATACGCAGTATTTT
TRBV28	-	TRBJ1-5	14	once	CASGGTPIVRPQHF	TGTGCCAGCGGTGGGACACCGATAGTTCGGCCCCAGCATTTT
TRBV27	TRBD1	TRBJ1-1	14	-	CASSLQTGPTEAFF	TGTGCCAGCAGTCTCCAGACAGGGCCGACTGAAGCTTTCTTT
TRBV5-8	-	TRBJ1-5	15	-	CASSLGQAPNQPQHF	TGTGCCAGCAGCTTGGGGCAGGCCCCCAATCAGCCCCAGCATTTT
TRBV23-1	TRBD1	TRBJ1-1	20	-	CASRQIPGQELIEENTEAFF	TGCGCCAGCCGCCAAATCCCGGGACAGGAATTAATCGAGGAGAACACTGAAGCTTTCTTT
TRBV5-1	TRBD1	TRBJ1-1	14	-	CASSYRDRNTEAFF	TGCGCCAGCAGCTACCGGGACAGGAACACTGAAGCTTTCTTT
TRBV2	TRBD2	TRBJ2-2	16	few	CASSWSAGGGTGELFF	TGTGCCAGTTCTTGGTCCGCGGGGGGCGGGACCGGGGAGCTGTTTTTT
TRBV6-5	-	TRBJ2-1	13	-	CASSKAGLNEQFF	TGTGCCAGCAGCAAGGCGGGGTTAAATGAGCAGTTCTTC
TRBV24-1	-	TRBJ1-6	17	-	CATSDSLEGAIHSPLHF	TGTGCCACCAGTGATTCGCTGGAGGGCGCAATCCATTCACCCCTCCACTTT
TRBV6-5	-	TRBJ1-2	11	once	CASSRGDGYTF	TGTGCCAGCAGTCGCGGGGATGGCTACACCTTC
TRBV7-9	-	TRBJ2-7	15	once	CASSPWVNEAYEQYF	TGTGCCAGCAGCCCCTGGGTCAACGAGGCATACGAGCAGTACTTC
TRBV4-1	-	TRBJ2-5	17	-	CASSPPSSYTYQETQYF	TGCGCCAGCAGCCCCCCCTCCTCCTATACGTACCAAGAGACCCAGTACTTC
TRBV28	TRBD2	TRBJ2-2	17	-	CASLGLGERLDTGELFF	TGTGCCAGTCTGGGACTAGGGGAGAGGTTGGACACCGGGGAGCTGTTTTTT
TRBV28	-	TRBJ1-5	14	-	CASSPGGGGLPQHF	TGTGCCAGCAGCCCCGGCGGGGGGGGGTTGCCCCAGCATTTT
TRBV11-2	-	TRBJ2-3	14	-	CASSPERLADTQYF	TGTGCCAGCAGCCCCGAACGACTAGCAGATACGCAGTATTTT
TRBV5-4	-	TRBJ1-4	15	-	CASSLNRDWDEKLFF	TGTGCCAGCAGCTTGAACCGGGACTGGGATGAAAAACTGTTTTTT
TRBV12-3/TRBV12-4	-	TRBJ1-2	13	-	CASSLIGDYGYTF	TGTGCCAGCAGTTTAATCGGGGACTATGGCTACACCTTC
TRBV5-4	TRBD2	TRBJ2-3	17	-	CASSLGSSGGRVDTQYF	TGTGCCAGCAGCTTGGGGTCTAGCGGGGGGCGAGTAGATACGCAGTATTTT
TRBV2	TRBD1	TRBJ2-5	17	-	CASRWGSGQGYSVTQYF	TGTGCCAGCAGATGGGGGTCGGGACAGGGGTACTCGGTGACCCAGTACTTC
TRBV28	TRBD1	TRBJ1-1	16	-	CASSPHLWTGVTEAFF	TGTGCCAGCAGCCCGCACCTCTGGACAGGGGTCACTGAAGCTTTCTTT
TRBV5-1	TRBD1	TRBJ1-2	13	-	CASYGTGPFGYTF	TGCGCCAGCTACGGGACAGGGCCATTTGGCTACACCTTC
TRBV21-1	-	TRBJ1-2	16	-	CASSKEFRDRDYGYTF	TGTGCCAGCAGCAAAGAGTTCCGGGACAGGGACTATGGCTACACCTTC
TRBV7-2	-	TRBJ2-4	15	-	CASSGQPLAKNIQYF	TGTGCCAGCAGTGGACAGCCTCTAGCCAAAAACATTCAGTACTTC
TRBV5-6	-	TRBJ2-7	14	-	CASSPDRLSYEQYF	TGTGCCAGCAGCCCGGACAGACTCTCCTACGAGCAGTACTTC
TRBV30	TRBD1	TRBJ2-7	14	-	CAWSPGQGAGEQYF	TGTGCCTGGAGTCCGGGACAGGGGGCTGGGGAGCAGTACTTC
TRBV28	-	TRBJ1-1	15	once	CASSPQGAPDTEAFF	TGTGCCAGCAGTCCACAAGGGGCTCCGGACACTGAAGCTTTCTTT
TRBV25-1	-	TRBJ2-2	13	-	CASSKGDTGELFF	TGTGCCAGCAGTAAGGGGGATACCGGGGAGCTGTTTTTT
TRBV15	-	TRBJ2-7	14	-	CATSRVRGNYEQYF	TGTGCCACCAGCAGAGTCCGGGGAAACTACGAGCAGTACTTC
TRBV7-2	-	TRBJ2-3	17	-	CASSLVPGSTSTDTQYF	TGTGCCAGCAGCTTAGTGCCAGGGTCGACTAGCACAGATACGCAGTATTTT
TRBV7-8	TRBD1	TRBJ1-1	14	-	CASSSWTGNTEAFF	TGTGCCAGCAGCTCTTGGACAGGGAACACTGAAGCTTTCTTT
TRBV4-1	TRBD1	TRBJ1-6	16	-	CASSQDPRTGPLALAF	TGCGCCAGCAGCCAAGATCCTAGGACAGGACCACTGGCTCTGGCCTTT
TRBV4-3	-	TRBJ2-1	16	few	CASSPGDRGWWNEQFF	TGCGCCAGCAGCCCGGGCGACCGGGGGTGGTGGAATGAGCAGTTCTTC
TRBV6-5	-	TRBJ1-1	15	-	CASSYDNRENTEAFF	TGTGCCAGCAGTTACGATAACAGGGAGAACACTGAAGCTTTCTTT
TRBV12-3/TRBV12-4	TRBD1	TRBJ2-1	12	-	CASSPQGDEQFF	TGTGCCAGCAGCCCTCAGGGGGATGAGCAGTTCTTC
TRBV5-6	-	TRBJ1-6	15	-	CASSLNDRGNSPLHF	TGTGCCAGCAGCTTAAATGACCGGGGGAATTCACCCCTCCACTTT
TRBV19	-	TRBJ2-7	14	-	CASSTPGSSYEQYF	TGTGCCAGTAGTACACCGGGGAGCTCCTACGAGCAGTACTTC
TRBV29-1	TRBD2	TRBJ2-7	12	-	CSAASGTYEQYF	TGCAGCGCCGCTAGCGGAACATACGAGCAGTACTTC